These 11 T cell receptor beta chains were sequenced from one sample in a study of a mutant IDH1 vaccine in newly diagnosed glioma. Time point denoted: week 35, safety follow-up. Vaccination used 300 ug of mutant IDH1 20-mer peptide per dose, with topical imiquimod. TCRdb's table, derived via immunoSEQ multiplex PCR, lists solely in-frame clones and lacks some. The sample holds 30,000 or so clones, around three quarters seen once. The antigens for these receptors are not known. The sample consisted of PBMCs, taken from a glioma patient whose treatment included an IDH1 peptide vaccine. The receptors here all came from a woman under 40 with glioma. Some clones in this sample may be carry-over from other donors' samples.

This clone turned up a few times. The gene calls are TRBV6-5 and TRBJ1-2; 8 nucleotides match TRBD1. J was trimmed by 4 bases and V by 6 bases; bases with no gene match: 10. From germline, CDR1 is MNHEY and CDR2 SVGAGI. The CDR3 runs 15 residues. The CDR3 nucleotides read TGTGCCAGCAGCCGACAGGGGCCCGCTGGCTATGGCTACACCTTC. Its protein is CASSRQGPAGYGYTF.

The chain couples TRBV10-3 to TRBJ2-3, with TRBD2 identical over 7 bases. V was clipped by 6 bases and J by 6 bases; unmatched bases: 9. The CDR3 has 14 amino acids. The germline CDR1 and CDR2 sequences are ENHRY and SYGVKD. The CDR3: CAISRSGKSDTQYF. The CDR3 DNA reads as TGTGCCATCAGCCGGAGCGGGAAATCCGATACGCAGTATTTT.

The chain employs TRBV5-4 and TRBJ2-5; D unresolved. V was cut by 4 bases and J by 5 bases, with 18 bases left in between. The length of the CDR3 is 15 residues. From germline, CDR1 is SGHNT and CDR2 YYREEE (reference sequence). CDR3: CASSLRNWARETQYF. CDR3 nucleotides: TGTGCCAGCAGCCTCCGTAATTGGGCCAGGGAGACCCAGTACTTC.

The chain is built from TRBV7-8 and TRBJ1-3, with D possibly TRBD1 on 6 matching bases. The CDR3 runs 14 residues. V lost 5 bases, J lost 0 bases, and 8 bases lay in between. From germline, CDR1 is SGHVS and CDR2 FQNEAQ. This CDR3 is CASSQTGSGNTIYF. In nucleotides, the CDR3 is TGTGCCAGCAGCCAGACAGGCTCTGGAAACACCATATATTTT.

The V and J genes are TRBV30 and TRBJ2-3; TRBD2 matches at 9 bases. The trim removed 3 bases at V and 3 bases at J, leaving 4 bases unmatched. Germline lookup yields CDR1 GTSNPN and CDR2 SVGIG (reference sequence). The CDR3 spans 14 residues. The DNA for the CDR3 is TGTGCCTGGAGAGCGGGGGGTGGGACAGATACGCAGTATTTT. Translating gives CAWRAGGGTDTQYF.

V and J are TRBV4-1 and TRBJ2-7; the D gene could be TRBD1 or TRBD2 (5 bases each). The CDR3 is 11 amino acids. The germline CDR1 and CDR2 sequences are MGHRA and YSYEKL. V was trimmed by 3 bases and J by 5 bases, leaving 5 bases between them. The CDR3 region has the DNA TGCGCCAGCAGCCAGGGGGACGAGCAGTACTTC. It encodes CASSQGDEQYF.

DNA of the CDR3: TGTGCCAGCAGTTTACCCGGACAGTATGGCTACACCTTC. Translating it yields CASSLPGQYGYTF. The chain couples TRBV28 to TRBJ1-2; perhaps TRBD1 as D (6 bases). The CDR3 contains 13 residues. CDR1 and CDR2 from the germline V gene are MDHEN and SYDVKM. V was trimmed by 2 bases and J by 5 bases, leaving 9 bases between them.

This rearrangement joins TRBV4-1 to TRBJ2-7; weak D call: TRBD2 (6 bases). CDR3 length: 15 residues. Germline V CDR1 and CDR2: MGHRA, YSYEKL. V lost 5 bases to trimming and J lost 5 bases, with 19 bases between them. The CDR3 nucleotides read TGCGCCAGCAGCTTCCACATAGCGGAACGGAACGAGCAGTACTTC. This codes for CASSFHIAERNEQYF.

This chain links TRBV10-3 with TRBJ2-2, with D perhaps matching TRBD1 or TRBD2 (6 bases each). CDR3 length equals 14 residues. Trimming took 0 bases from V and 6 from J, leaving 8 bases between them. Germline CDR1 reads ENHRY; CDR2 reads SYGVKD. The CDR3 sequence: CAISESRGAGELFF. The CDR3 region has the DNA TGTGCCATCAGTGAGTCGAGGGGGGCCGGGGAGCTGTTTTTT.

The chain is built from TRBV19 and TRBJ2-1, with D uncertain. Between the trimmed V and J ends, which lost 1 base and 7 bases, there was a span of 11 bases. The V gene's germline CDR1 is LNHDA and CDR2 SQIVND (reference sequence). This CDR3 contains 14 residues. CDR3 bases: TGTGCCAGTAGTATAGGTAATAGGGCAAATGAGCAGTTCTTC. Its protein product is CASSIGNRANEQFF.

This clone counts as medium-sized (0.01 to 0.1%). The chain combines TRBV27 with TRBJ2-7; D may correspond to TRBD1 or TRBD2 (5 bases each). V dropped 5 bases and J dropped 2 bases, with 19 bases sitting between them. Germline-derived CDR1 and CDR2 are MNHEY and SMNVEV (reference sequence). CDR3 length equals 16 residues. The CDR3 DNA reads TGTGCCAGCAGTCCCCAGGGACCCTGGGGCGCCTACGAGCAGTACTTC. Its translation is CASSPQGPWGAYEQYF.